Listed here are 26 T cell receptor beta chains from one sample, sequenced in a study of shared clonotypes between healthy human individuals. CD45RO-negative, CCR7-selected cells formed the naive CD8 fraction, which excluded terminally differentiated effector memory CD45RA+ cells. The method was immunoSEQ multiplex PCR; TCRdb's version includes in-frame clones alone and lacks a portion of them. Among over 800,000 clones, over 90% were seen once, and the ten largest hold less than 25%. Specimen: naive CD8+ T cells sorted from blood. Receptors originate from a man aged 25-45 years in good health.

The chain uses TRBV5-1 and TRBJ2-7; TRBD2 matches 9 bases. J gave up 4 bases and V 0 bases, and 11 bases lay outside the gene matches. Germline V gene data show CDR1 as SGHRS and CDR2 as YFSETQ. The length of the CDR3 is 17 residues. CDR3 coding DNA: TGCGCCAGCAGCTTGGATTCCTTTACTAGCGGGTATTACGAGCAGTACTTC. Translated: CASSLDSFTSGYYEQYF.

DNA for the CDR3: TGTGCCAGCAGCCATTGGACTAGCCGCACAGATACGCAGTATTTT. Residues: CASSHWTSRTDTQYF. V usage is TRBV5-5 and J usage is TRBJ2-3, with TRBD2 matching over 8 bases. The CDR3 totals 15 residues. Germline V gene sequence: CDR1 SGHKS, CDR2 YYEKEE (reference sequence). The ends lost 4 bases at V and 1 base at J; junction bases unmatched: 5.

This clone has just one count. This same CDR3 is encoded by further DNA sequences in the sample. The chain couples TRBV6-5 to TRBJ1-2; D remains ambiguous. The V end was cut by 2 bases, the J end by 4 bases, with 8 bases between. The CDR3 is 13 amino acids. Germline values: CDR1 MNHEY, CDR2 SVGAGI. The chain's CDR3 is CASSYSSSYGYTF. CDR3 nucleotides: TGTGCCAGCAGTTACAGTAGTAGCTATGGCTACACCTTC.

The V call is TRBV6-6, the J call TRBJ1-1; D is ambiguous. The length of the CDR3 is 13 residues. V was pared by 6 bases and J by 4 bases, with 12 bases between. Per germline, CDR1 MNHNY and CDR2 SVGAGI (reference sequence). The CDR3 DNA reads as TGTGCCAGCAGCCCCGGTGGAGGCACTGAAGCTTTCTTT. Translated, it gives CASSPGGGTEAFF.

The genes are TRBV15 and TRBJ2-7; the match to TRBD2 covers 13 bases. CDR1 is LNHNV and CDR2 is YYDKDF in the germline V gene (reference sequence). Trimming took 3 bases from V and 2 from J; bases not matched to a gene: 7. The CDR3 consists of 17 residues. The CDR3 region has the DNA TGTGCCACCAGCAGCGGACTAGCGGGAGAGAGAACCTACGAGCAGTACTTC. Its protein product is CATSSGLAGERTYEQYF.

For the CDR3, the DNA is TGCGCCAGCAGCGCGCTAGCGGAACGCTCCTACGAGCAGTACTTC. Protein: CASSALAERSYEQYF. This chain uses TRBV5-1 with TRBJ2-7; 7 nucleotides agree with TRBD2. CDR1 and CDR2 from the germline V gene are SGHRS and YFSETQ. With 4 bases clipped from V and 0 bases from J, the junction kept 7 bases outside the gene matches. The CDR3 consists of 15 residues.

The rearrangement links TRBV6-6 to TRBJ1-4, with no clear D. Germline CDR1 is MNHNY and CDR2 is SVGAGI (reference sequence). The CDR3 spans 16 residues. Trimming cost V 0 bases and J 6 bases, with 14 bases left between them. CDR3 residues: CASSYSIGRQHEKLFF. In nucleotides, the CDR3 is TGTGCCAGCAGTTACTCGATTGGCCGCCAACATGAAAAACTGTTTTTT.

This chain uses TRBV29-1 with TRBJ2-4; D possibly matches TRBD1 or TRBD2 (5 bases each). Trimming took off 6 bases at V and 1 base at J, with 13 bases between the two ends. The CDR3 covers 14 residues. Germline V CDR1 and CDR2: SQVTM, ANQGSEA. The DNA for the CDR3 is TGCAGCGTGGCACGGGACGGGGCCAAAAACATTCAGTACTTC. It codes for CSVARDGAKNIQYF.

The chain has TRBV28 and TRBJ1-5; D is possibly TRBD1 (6 bases). The CDR3 is 14 residues long. The V end was cut by 8 bases, the J end by 5 bases, with 16 bases between. Looked up from germline, CDR1 is MDHEN and CDR2 is SYDVKM. CDR3 protein: CASGSRHRDQPQHF. As DNA, the CDR3 is TGTGCCAGCGGATCAAGGCACAGGGATCAGCCCCAGCATTTT.

The rearrangement uses TRBV28 and TRBJ2-7; 7 bases map to TRBD1. The CDR3 runs 14 residues. V was pared by 6 bases and J by 2 bases, with 7 bases of the junction left unmatched. Germline V gene sequence: CDR1 MDHEN, CDR2 SYDVKM. In DNA form, the CDR3 reads TGTGCCAGCAGATCCGGACAGGTGACCTACGAGCAGTACTTC. Protein: CASRSGQVTYEQYF.

V and J are TRBV10-3 and TRBJ2-5, with D perhaps being TRBD1 or TRBD2 (7 bases each). CDR3 length: 18 residues. CDR1 and CDR2 (germline): ENHRY, SYGVKD. Trimming took off 4 bases at V and 0 bases at J, with 21 bases between the two ends. CDR3 DNA sequence: TGTGCCATCAGTGGCCGAGGGAGGGGGCAGAACAACCAAGAGACCCAGTACTTC. It yields the protein CAISGRGRGQNNQETQYF.

The chain carries TRBV7-9 and TRBJ2-7, with D perhaps matching TRBD1 or TRBD2 (5 bases each). The germline V gene has CDR1 SEHNR and CDR2 FQNEAQ (reference sequence). The CDR3 contains 12 residues. The V end was cut by 3 bases, the J end by 6 bases, with 9 bases between. The CDR3 reads CASSLGPLEQYF. CDR3 DNA sequence: TGTGCCAGCAGCTTGGGACCCCTCGAGCAGTACTTC.

The V gene is TRBV28, the J gene TRBJ1-4; a weak D match, TRBD1 (5 bases). Germline V gene data show CDR1 as MDHEN and CDR2 as SYDVKM. The CDR3 is 15 residues long. The V end lost 3 bases, the J end lost 2 bases, and 10 bases lay between the germline ends. CDR3 DNA sequence: TGTGCCAGCAGTTTGTTGGGGGAGACTAATGAAAAACTGTTTTTT. Amino acids: CASSLLGETNEKLFF.

The CDR3 region has the DNA TGTGCCAGCAGGGAATCTAGCGGGAGCTCCGATGAGCAGTTCTTC. Amino acids: CASRESSGSSDEQFF. This chain links TRBV2 with TRBJ2-1; the match to TRBD2 covers 10 bases. Germline CDR1 and CDR2: SNHLY and FYNNEI. Trimming took 6 bases from V and 8 from J; bases not matched to a gene: 10. The CDR3 contains 15 residues. Full variable domain (rest looked up from reference TRBV2 and TRBJ2-1): EPEVTQTPSHQVTQMGQEVILRCVPISNHLYFYWYRQILGQKVEFLVSFYNNEISEKSEIFDDQFSVERPDGSNFTLKIRSTKLEDSAMYFCASRESSGSSDEQFFGPGTRLTVL.

The count of this clone is one. The CDR3 DNA follows: TGTGCCAGCAGCACAACTAGCGGATCCTCCTACGAGCAGTACTTC. This translates into CASSTTSGSSYEQYF. The chain couples TRBV7-8 to TRBJ2-7; TRBD2 agrees at 8 bases. This CDR3 is 15 amino acids long. Trimming cost V 5 bases and J 0 bases; bases outside gene matches: 6. Germline V gene data show CDR1 as SGHVS and CDR2 as FQNEAQ.

This clone was counted a few times. This sample includes further DNA sequences coding for the same CDR3. This chain uses TRBV7-9 with TRBJ2-7; tentative D call: TRBD2 (5 bases). The CDR3 is 12 residues long. Trimming took 5 bases from V and 2 from J, leaving 7 bases between them. Germline CDR1 SEHNR, CDR2 FQNEAQ (reference sequence). The CDR3 spells CASSPGTYEQYF. The CDR3 DNA follows: TGTGCCAGCAGCCCCGGGACCTACGAGCAGTACTTC.

This sequence joins TRBV10-1 and TRBJ2-3, with 8 bases aligning to TRBD2. The CDR3 length is 16 residues. In germline, CDR1 is WNHNN, CDR2 SYGVQD (reference sequence). With 0 bases clipped from V and 4 bases from J, the junction kept 6 bases outside the gene matches. The CDR3 is CASSESIAGYSDTQYF. The CDR3 DNA sequence: TGCGCCAGCAGTGAGTCGATAGCGGGATATTCAGATACGCAGTATTTT.

The chain is built from TRBV6-1 and TRBJ2-7; D remains ambiguous. Germline V CDR1 and CDR2: MNHNS, SASEGT. The CDR3 is 12 residues long. The ends were cut back, 4 bases at V and 1 base at J, with 5 bases in the middle. The CDR3 is CASSVPSYEQYF. The CDR3 nucleotides read TGTGCCAGCAGTGTTCCATCCTACGAGCAGTACTTC.

This clone was counted once. The chain links TRBV5-6 to TRBJ2-1; maybe TRBD1 (6 bases). Trimming took off 4 bases at V and 8 bases at J, with 19 bases between the two ends. Germline CDR1 is SGHDT and CDR2 is YYEEEE. CDR3 length equals 15 residues. The CDR3 sequence: CASSLGQRAIDEQFF. The CDR3 nucleotides are TGTGCCAGCAGCCTCGGACAGAGGGCCATCGATGAGCAGTTCTTC. The full variable domain, completed using reference TRBV5-6 and TRBJ2-1, is DAGVTQSPTHLIKTRGQQVTLRCSPKSGHDTVSWYQQALGQGPQFIFQYYEEEERQRGNFPDRFSGHQFPNYSSELNVNALLLGDSALYLCASSLGQRAIDEQFFGPGTRLTVL.

The chain links TRBV9 to TRBJ1-2; D remains unclear. Trimming shortened V by 3 bases and J by 4 bases, and 10 bases separated the two germline ends. The CDR3 contains 13 residues. Per the germline V gene, CDR1 is SGDLS and CDR2 is YYNGEE. CDR3 loop: CASSGAPSYGYTF. The CDR3 nucleotides read TGTGCCAGCAGCGGAGCCCCTTCCTATGGCTACACCTTC.

V gene TRBV7-9 combines with J gene TRBJ2-7; D may correspond to TRBD1 or TRBD2 (6 bases each). Germline V CDR1 and CDR2: SEHNR, FQNEAQ (reference sequence). The CDR3 consists of 16 residues. V lost 5 bases, J lost 4 bases, and 21 bases lay in between. The CDR3 region is CASSPQRGAAEYEQYF. CDR3 sequence (DNA): TGTGCCAGCAGCCCTCAGAGGGGGGCCGCGGAGTACGAGCAGTACTTC.

The CDR3 DNA sequence: TGCGCCAGCAGCCAAGGCCTGGGGGGAACTGGAAACACCATATATTTT. It yields the protein CASSQGLGGTGNTIYF. The rearrangement links TRBV4-3 to TRBJ1-3, with D possibly matching TRBD1 (5 bases). Trimming cost V 1 base and J 2 bases, with 12 bases left between them. CDR3 length: 16 residues. Germline V lookup: CDR1 LGHNA, CDR2 YSLEER.

The chain recombines TRBV7-2 with TRBJ2-1, with TRBD2 matching 8 bases. Losses at the gene ends were 5 bases for V and 5 bases for J; bases not matched to a gene: 5. This CDR3 is built from 14 residues. Germline CDR1 SGHTA, CDR2 FQGNSA. The CDR3 DNA follows: TGTGCCAGCAGCATCAGCGGGGGAAACAATGAGCAGTTCTTC. Its translation: CASSISGGNNEQFF.

V is TRBV5-1 and J is TRBJ2-2, with D unclear. This CDR3 is 13 amino acids long. V lost 0 bases and J lost 4, with 4 bases in between. CDR1 SGHRS and CDR2 YFSETQ come from the germline V gene. In DNA form, the CDR3 reads TGCGCCAGCAGCTTGGATTTCACCGGGGAGCTGTTTTTT. It translates to CASSLDFTGELFF. Variable domain in full (rest from reference TRBV5-1 and TRBJ2-2): KAGVTQTPRYLIKTRGQQVTLSCSPISGHRSVSWYQQTPGQGLQFLFEYFSETQRNKGNFPGRFSGRQFSNSRSEMNVSTLELGDSALYLCASSLDFTGELFFGEGSRLTVL.

V gene TRBV4-3 combines with J gene TRBJ1-4; the match to TRBD1 covers 8 bases. The CDR3 totals 16 residues. Germline CDR1 LGHNA, CDR2 YSLEER. V gave up 1 base and J gave up 5 bases; unmatched junction bases: 6. The CDR3 DNA reads as TGCGCCAGCAGCCAAGCGCATAGACAGGGGAATGAAAAACTGTTTTTT. Protein: CASSQAHRQGNEKLFF.

The chain carries TRBV5-1 and TRBJ1-2; D gene unclear. V was trimmed by 3 bases and J by 4 bases, leaving 13 bases between them. Germline V gene data show CDR1 as SGHRS and CDR2 as YFSETQ. The CDR3 extends over 14 amino acids. As DNA, the CDR3 is TGCGCCAGCAGCTCCGAGGAGGGCGGCTATGGCTACACCTTC. This encodes CASSSEEGGYGYTF.